This T cell receptor (beta chain) was recorded in a study of blood T cell repertoires in COVID-19. CDR3 length: 17 residues. V was pared by 8 bases and J by 2 bases, with 23 bases between. Germline V gene data show CDR1 as SNHLY and CDR2 as FYNNEI. Some clones are missing from TCRdb's copy, which holds only in-frame ones; the method was immunoSEQ multiplex PCR. The data show about 46,000 clones, approximately 85% seen once. The genes are TRBV2 and TRBJ2-3; D possibly corresponds to TRBD2 (7 bases). The source is a human donor in a cohort sampled during active COVID-19. The donor label of this sample is uncertain. The sequenced sample consisted of peripheral blood. CDR3 sequence reads: CASYRSGGSTYTDTQYF. The CDR3 DNA is TGTGCCAGCTATCGGTCGGGGGGCTCGACTTACACAGATACGCAGTATTTT.